This T cell receptor beta chain came from a study of T-cell reconstitution after alpha-beta-depleted transplantation in children. This clonotype was observed at least ten times. Its antigen remains unknown. Germline V CDR1 and CDR2: MNHEY, SVGAGI. Trimming removed 0 bases from V and 0 bases from J, with 9 bases in between. This CDR3 contains 15 residues. Findings and limits, study-wide: Roughly two months post-transplant, alpha-beta T cells reportedly originated from several hundred graft clones that had expanded. By one year post-transplant, T-cell counts and diversity largely arose from T cells that were newly produced.

Unique molecular identifiers tagged the TCRbeta library. Each CDR3 protein is one row after TCRdb ran MiXCR on the PCR reads. The sample has approximately 300,000 distinct CDR3 sequences, around 10% seen once. The sequence was obtained from a boy in the first two years of life with acute myeloid leukemia, due to receive a stem cell transplant. The sequencing here drew on PBMCs, taken before TCRalphabeta/CD19-depleted stem cell transplant. The rearrangement joins TRBV6-5 to TRBJ2-7; tentatively, D is TRBD1 (6 bases). The CDR3 sequence is CASSYSTGDSYEQYF. DNA of the CDR3: TGTGCCAGCAGTTACTCGACAGGCGACTCCTACGAGCAGTACTTC.